The rows below give T cell receptor beta chains drawn from one sample of a study of T cells in Graves' hyperthyroidism and ophthalmopathy. TCRdb used MiXCR to reprocess the multiplex PCR reads, holding one entry per CDR3 protein. This table holds a few hundred thousand distinct CDR3 sequences, roughly 25% found once. Sequencing was done on a sample of blood. These receptors were taken from a man aged 45 to 65 with Graves' hyperthyroidism. Both conserved end residues are part of each CDR3. D genes are given only for firm matches. Expanded clones are given a class, and other clones once, few, many or no size at all.

CDR3 protein	CDR3 DNA	clone size	J gene	V gene	D gene
CSVSGGSEAFF	TGCAGCGTTTCGGGAGGGAGTGAAGCTTTCTTT	few	TRBJ1-1	TRBV29-1	.
CATSDLTGGLSTDTQYF	TGTGCCACCAGTGATCTTACTGGGGGACTATCCACAGATACGCAGTATTTT	.	TRBJ2-3	TRBV24-1	TRBD2
CTSSAVTYTGELFF	TGTACCAGCAGTGCAGTGACTTACACCGGGGAGCTGTTTTTT	.	TRBJ2-2	TRBV2	.
CASSTLTGGDEKLFF	TGTGCCAGCAGCACCCTTACAGGGGGCGATGAAAAACTGTTTTTT	few	TRBJ1-4	TRBV6-1	TRBD1
CSARKAMTLVGNEQFF	TGCAGTGCTAGAAAGGCTATGACACTAGTAGGCAATGAGCAGTTCTTC	many	TRBJ2-1	TRBV20-1	.
CASSKLAGEGTDTQYF	TGTGCCAGTAGTAAACTAGCGGGAGAGGGCACAGATACGCAGTATTTT	few	TRBJ2-3	TRBV19	TRBD2
CASSSTRINNEQFF	TGTGCCAGCAGTTCGACTAGGATAAACAATGAGCAGTTCTTC	many	TRBJ2-1	TRBV7-2	.
CASSIRDRGLGQPQHF	TGTGCCAGTAGTATCCGGGACAGGGGGCTAGGTCAGCCCCAGCATTTT	.	TRBJ1-5	TRBV19	TRBD1
CASSLGVSGIEQYF	TGTGCCAGCAGCTTAGGGGTTTCAGGGATCGAGCAGTACTTC	few	TRBJ2-7	TRBV7-2	.
CASSTRQGHYEQYF	TGTGCCAGCAGTACCCGACAGGGGCACTACGAGCAGTACTTC	.	TRBJ2-7	TRBV12-3/TRBV12-4	TRBD1
CAIRVPGQGTEAFF	TGTGCCATCAGAGTCCCGGGACAGGGGACTGAAGCTTTCTTT	many	TRBJ1-1	TRBV10-3	TRBD1
CASSESQYF	TGTGCCAGCAGTGAGTCCCAGTACTTC	many	TRBJ2-5	TRBV2	.
CASRASVTSTDTQYF	TGTGCCAGCAGGGCTAGCGTTACTAGCACAGATACGCAGTATTTT	.	TRBJ2-3	TRBV7-9	.
CASSYWGRVDTGELFF	TGTGCCAGCAGTTACTGGGGCAGGGTGGACACCGGGGAGCTGTTTTTT	.	TRBJ2-2	TRBV6-4	.
CASSLAGSDNYGYTF	TGCGCCAGCAGCTTGGCAGGGTCTGACAACTATGGCTACACCTTC	many	TRBJ1-2	TRBV5-1	.
CSARSRDRGLWNSPLHF	TGCAGTGCTAGATCCCGGGACAGGGGATTATGGAATTCACCCCTCCACTTT	.	TRBJ1-6	TRBV20-1	TRBD1
CSANGGDTQYF	TGCAGTGCCAACGGGGGAGATACGCAGTATTTT	many	TRBJ2-3	TRBV20-1	.
CASSDGQPNTEAFF	TGTGCCAGCAGCGATGGACAGCCGAACACTGAAGCTTTCTTT	.	TRBJ1-1	TRBV9	.
CASSERGRTDTQYF	TGTGCCAGCAGTGAACGAGGGCGCACAGATACGCAGTATTTT	many	TRBJ2-3	TRBV6-1	.
CSATGRNAEAFF	TGCAGTGCTACAGGGAGGAACGCTGAAGCTTTCTTT	few	TRBJ1-1	TRBV20-1	.
CASSQTSGHSNTGELFF	TGTGCCAGTTCTCAGACTAGCGGACATTCGAACACCGGGGAGCTGTTTTTT	.	TRBJ2-2	TRBV19	TRBD2
CASSITGDADTQYF	TGTGCCAGCAGCATAACAGGGGACGCAGATACGCAGTATTTT	few	TRBJ2-3	TRBV7-3	TRBD1
CASSLAANVNTGELFF	TGCGCCAGCAGCTTGGCTGCGAACGTAAACACCGGGGAGCTGTTTTTT	.	TRBJ2-2	TRBV5-5	.
CASSPNSVEQYF	TGTGCCAGCTCACCAAACAGCGTTGAGCAGTACTTC	.	TRBJ2-7	TRBV18	.
CASSLDPSQNTEAFF	TGTGCCAGCAGCTTAGACCCGTCCCAGAACACTGAAGCTTTCTTT	many	TRBJ1-1	TRBV11-2	.
CASNGMGGGYGYTF	TGTGCCAGCAACGGAATGGGGGGGGGCTATGGCTACACCTTC	few	TRBJ1-2	TRBV3-1	.
CASSQVGPLNTEAFF	TGCGCCAGCAGCCAAGTCGGACCGCTGAACACTGAAGCTTTCTTT	few	TRBJ1-1	TRBV4-1	.
CASSPDSTNYGYTF	TGTGCCAGCTCACCAGACAGTACTAACTATGGCTACACCTTC	few	TRBJ1-2	TRBV18	.
CASSLGPNEYNEQFF	TGTGCCAGCAGCTTGGGGCCTAATGAGTACAATGAGCAGTTCTTC	few	TRBJ2-1	TRBV7-2	.
CASSLGGSEREQYF	TGTGCCAGCAGTTTGGGCGGGAGCGAGCGCGAGCAGTACTTC	.	TRBJ2-7	TRBV12-3/TRBV12-4	TRBD2
CASSEGRERGETQYF	TGTGCCAGCAGTGAAGGTCGGGAGAGGGGGGAGACCCAGTACTTC	few	TRBJ2-5	TRBV2	.
CASSAATSGRSYNEQFF	TGTGCCAGCAGTGCCGCTACTAGCGGACGCTCCTACAATGAGCAGTTCTTC	.	TRBJ2-1	TRBV2	TRBD2
CASSSVVPPYGYTF	TGCGCCAGCAGCTCCGTCGTACCTCCTTATGGCTACACCTTC	few	TRBJ1-2	TRBV5-1	.
CSDRTGFTEAFF	TGCAGTGATCGAACAGGGTTCACTGAAGCTTTCTTT	few	TRBJ1-1	TRBV20-1	.
CASSLGGVKAGELFF	TGTGCCAGCAGCTTGGGGGGGGTTAAGGCCGGGGAGCTGTTTTTT	.	TRBJ2-2	TRBV5-8	.
CASRPSGTNQPQHF	TGTGCCAGCAGGCCCTCCGGGACCAATCAGCCCCAGCATTTT	.	TRBJ1-5	TRBV6-2/TRBV6-3	.
CASSVSSTSDEQFF	TGTGCCAGCAGCGTTTCCTCAACTAGTGATGAGCAGTTCTTC	few	TRBJ2-1	TRBV9	.
CASSLGRRTGFGPQHF	TGTGCCAGCAGTTTAGGGCGCAGGACAGGGTTTGGGCCCCAGCATTTT	.	TRBJ1-5	TRBV28	TRBD1
CASSPPGTVKNIQYF	TGTGCCAGCAGCCCGCCCGGGACAGTGAAAAACATTCAGTACTTC	few	TRBJ2-4	TRBV11-2	TRBD1
CASSAASGPTNEQFF	TGTGCCAGCAGCGCCGCTAGCGGTCCTACAAATGAGCAGTTCTTC	many	TRBJ2-1	TRBV11-3	TRBD2
CASGWASYNEQFF	TGTGCCAGCGGTTGGGCGTCCTACAATGAGCAGTTCTTC	.	TRBJ2-1	TRBV7-2	.
CASSPLSSGVQDEQYF	TGTGCCAGCAGCCCTTTGTCGAGTGGGGTCCAGGACGAGCAGTACTTC	.	TRBJ2-7	TRBV3-1	.
CASSFASGSGYEQYF	TGTGCCAGCAGCTTTGCTAGCGGGAGTGGTTACGAGCAGTACTTC	once	TRBJ2-7	TRBV7-9	TRBD2
CASSGKTVLVPEDTQYF	TGTGCCAGCAGTGGGAAAACAGTGTTAGTTCCAGAGGATACGCAGTATTTT	many	TRBJ2-3	TRBV2	.
CASRYRARGIYEQYF	TGTGCCAGCCGATACCGCGCCAGGGGAATCTACGAGCAGTACTTC	few	TRBJ2-7	TRBV6-1	.
CATSRPSDTDTQYF	TGTGCCACCTCTCGGCCTAGTGACACAGATACGCAGTATTTT	few	TRBJ2-3	TRBV5-4	.
CASSIRDRGYTEAFF	TGTGCCAGCAGCATCCGGGACAGGGGGTACACTGAAGCTTTCTTT	.	TRBJ1-1	TRBV6-1	TRBD1
CASSLAGVGDEQFF	TGTGCCAGCAGTTTAGCGGGAGTGGGCGATGAGCAGTTCTTC	.	TRBJ2-1	TRBV28	TRBD2